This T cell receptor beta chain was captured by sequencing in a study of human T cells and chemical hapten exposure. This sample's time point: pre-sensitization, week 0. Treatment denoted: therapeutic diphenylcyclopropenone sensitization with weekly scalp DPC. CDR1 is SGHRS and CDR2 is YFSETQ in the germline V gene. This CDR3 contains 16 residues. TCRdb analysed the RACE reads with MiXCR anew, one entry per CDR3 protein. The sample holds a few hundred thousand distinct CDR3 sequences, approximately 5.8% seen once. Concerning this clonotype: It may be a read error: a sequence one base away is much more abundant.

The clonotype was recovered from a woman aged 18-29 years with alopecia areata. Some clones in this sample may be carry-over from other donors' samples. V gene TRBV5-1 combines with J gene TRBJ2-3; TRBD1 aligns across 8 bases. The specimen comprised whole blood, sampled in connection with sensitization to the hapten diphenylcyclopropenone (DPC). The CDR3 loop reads CASSLELQGVTDTLYF. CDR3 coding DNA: TGCGCCAGCAGCTTGGAATTACAGGGGGTCACAGATACGCTGTATTTT.